This T cell receptor beta chain originates from a study of Graves' ophthalmopathy and Graves' hyperthyroidism. Across the whole study: The study drew peripheral blood at initial diagnosis, before any treatment.

Germline CDR1 and CDR2: KGHSH and LQKENI. The V gene end was trimmed by 3 bases and the J gene end by 2 bases; junction bases not matched to a gene: 4. The CDR3 sequence is 14 residues long. Amplification of the TCR beta CDR3 regions used RNA transcripts (as template). The workflow started with a first-round RT-PCR run with HTBI primers and then moved on to a second-round multiplex PCR. Using its own MiXCR run on the multiplex PCR reads, TCRdb lists one record per CDR3 protein. The sample shows 300,000 to 500,000 distinct CDR3 sequences, 15% to 17% of them seen only once. New diagnoses, under 2 months' duration, and ages 18 to 65 characterized the hyperthyroidism patients. Diagnosis was based on clinical symptoms, serum thyroxine, TRAb, thyroid ultrasound and orbital computed tomography.

The specimen sequenced was peripheral blood. V and J are TRBV18 and TRBJ2-7; TRBD1 matches at 7 bases. This clonotype was sampled from a woman younger than 30 with stable Graves' hyperthyroidism. CDR3: CASSPQTGTYEQYF. DNA of the CDR3: TGTGCCAGCTCACCCCAGACAGGGACCTACGAGCAGTACTTC.